These 20 T cell receptor beta chains were sequenced from one sample in a study of early stage breast cancer tumors. This table comes from immunoSEQ multiplex PCR, and its TCRdb copy is limited to in-frame clones, with some not included. The repertoire holds about 53,000 clones, about 93% seen once, with approximately 4.7% in the top ten. The sequenced sample consisted of blood. The receptors here all came from an older person with breast cancer.

This chain connects TRBV7-8 to TRBJ2-7; D remains unclear. This CDR3 has 15 residues. Germline V gene data show CDR1 as SGHVS and CDR2 as FQNEAQ. The V and J ends lost 5 bases and 2 bases respectively, with 16 bases between them. The CDR3 coding sequence is TGTGCCAGCAGCACCACAAGGTCGGGTGCCTACGAGCAGTACTTC. It is translated as CASSTTRSGAYEQYF. The whole variable domain, remainder taken from reference TRBV7-8 and TRBJ2-7, is GAGVSQSPRYKVAKRGQDVALRCDPISGHVSLFWYQQALGQGPEFLTYFQNEAQLDKSGLPSDRFFAERPEGSVSTLKIQRTQQEDSAVYLCASSTTRSGAYEQYFGPGTRLTVT.

This clone was detected only once. The chain employs TRBV7-9 and TRBJ1-6; a weak D match, TRBD1 (6 bases). V was trimmed by 5 bases and J by 8 bases, leaving 16 bases between them. From germline, CDR1 is SEHNR and CDR2 FQNEAQ (reference sequence). The CDR3 spans 15 residues. This CDR3 reads CASSQGSSIHSPLHF. In DNA form, the CDR3 reads TGTGCCAGCAGCCAGGGGAGCTCCATTCATTCACCCCTCCACTTT. Looking up the rest from reference TRBV7-9 and TRBJ1-6 gives the full variable domain: DTGVSQNPRHKITKRGQNVTFRCDPISEHNRLYWYRQTLGQGPEFLTYFQNEAQLEKSRLLSDRFSAERPKGSFSTLEIQRTEQGDSAMYLCASSQGSSIHSPLHFGNGTRLTVT.

This chain uses TRBV7-9 with TRBJ2-2; 11 bases line up with TRBD2. Germline values: CDR1 SEHNR, CDR2 FQNEAQ (reference sequence). The CDR3 sequence is 16 residues long. J lost 5 bases, V lost 4 bases, and 6 bases had no gene match. The CDR3 loop is CASSSLAGAYTGELFF. For the CDR3, the DNA is TGTGCCAGCAGCTCACTAGCGGGAGCGTATACCGGGGAGCTGTTTTTT.

The genes are TRBV7-7 and TRBJ1-2; D gene ambiguous. CDR1 and CDR2 from the germline V gene are SSHAT and FNYEAQ (reference sequence). Trimming removed 6 bases from V and 7 bases from J, with 21 bases in between. The CDR3 runs 15 residues. Here the CDR3 reads CASRVKKRAEGGYTF. CDR3 nucleotides: TGTGCCAGCAGAGTCAAAAAAAGAGCAGAGGGTGGCTACACCTTC.

The chain couples TRBV6-5 to TRBJ2-1, with 8 bases fitting TRBD1. From germline, CDR1 is MNHEY and CDR2 SVGAGI. With 5 bases clipped from V and 4 bases from J, the junction kept 7 bases outside the gene matches. This CDR3 is built from 15 residues. The CDR3 reads CASSLGQGMYNEQFF. The CDR3 nucleotides are TGTGCCAGCAGTCTCGGACAGGGAATGTACAATGAGCAGTTCTTC.

CDR3 nucleotide sequence: TGTGCCAGCCAGATAGCCGGGACTAGTTCTTACGAGCAGTACTTC. Its protein is CASQIAGTSSYEQYF. The J gene is TRBJ2-7, the V gene TRBV28; 8 nucleotides agree with TRBD2. Trimming cost V 8 bases and J 4 bases; bases outside gene matches: 13. The CDR3 has 15 amino acids. CDR1 is MDHEN and CDR2 is SYDVKM in the germline V gene.

CDR3 protein: CASSRQGVIYGYTF. As DNA, the CDR3 is TGTGCCAGCAGCCGACAGGGGGTAATCTATGGCTACACCTTC. The chain combines TRBV6-5 with TRBJ1-2; 9 bases map to TRBD1. V trimming: 6 bases; J trimming: 4 bases; junction bases outside the gene matches: 6. Germline CDR1 MNHEY, CDR2 SVGAGI. This CDR3 has 14 residues.

This clone was observed a handful of times. The chain combines TRBV5-1 with TRBJ2-1; 13 nucleotides match TRBD2. V lost 3 bases to trimming and J lost 8 bases; unmatched junction nucleotides: 5. The CDR3 has 15 amino acids. The germline V gene has CDR1 SGHRS and CDR2 YFSETQ. CDR3 coding DNA: TGCGCCAGCAGCTGGGGACTAGCGGGGTACGATGAGCAGTTCTTC. As protein: CASSWGLAGYDEQFF.

CDR3 in DNA: TGTGCCAGCAGCTTGGCGGGCGCGGGGGCCGCTAAGGAGTACTTC. Protein product: CASSLAGAGAAKEYF. The V and J genes are TRBV5-4 and TRBJ2-7; perhaps TRBD2 as D (7 bases). The CDR3 covers 15 residues. Germline CDR1 SGHNT, CDR2 YYREEE (reference sequence). Trimming pared 0 bases from V and 11 bases from J, leaving 21 bases between.

V is TRBV27 and J is TRBJ2-6; 8 bases line up with TRBD1. Germline values: CDR1 MNHEY, CDR2 SMNVEV (reference sequence). The ends lost 7 bases at V and 0 bases at J; junction bases unmatched: 11. This CDR3 region has 18 residues. The CDR3 nucleotides read TGTGCCAGCACCCGAAAAGGGGACAGGTTCTCTGGGGCCAACGTCCTGACTTTC. Residues: CASTRKGDRFSGANVLTF.

The genes are TRBV7-2 and TRBJ2-5; 12 bases match TRBD2. The V gene's germline CDR1 is SGHTA and CDR2 FQGNSA. The CDR3 contains 17 residues. The V gene end was trimmed by 7 bases and the J gene end by 3 bases; junction bases not matched to a gene: 12. Here the CDR3 reads CASTQVLTSGGKETQYF. Here the CDR3 DNA reads TGTGCCAGCACCCAAGTTCTGACTAGCGGGGGTAAAGAGACCCAGTACTTC.

In its sample, this clone was seen a few times. The chain combines TRBV7-9 with TRBJ1-5; TRBD1 agrees at 12 bases. J was trimmed by 3 bases and V by 5 bases; bases with no gene match: 5. CDR3 length: 16 residues. CDR1 SEHNR and CDR2 FQNEAQ come from the germline V gene (reference sequence). The CDR3 region has the DNA TGTGCCAGCAGCCCCGGGACAGGGGGCTTCAATCAGCCCCAGCATTTT. Translated: CASSPGTGGFNQPQHF.

The genes are TRBV5-1 and TRBJ1-2; 9 nucleotides line up with TRBD1. This CDR3 contains 14 residues. The germline CDR1 and CDR2 sequences are SGHRS and YFSETQ. J lost 5 bases, V lost 4 bases, and 6 bases had no gene match. The CDR3 DNA is TGCGCCAGCAGCCGCGGGACAGGGCGTTATGGCTACACCTTC. This codes for CASSRGTGRYGYTF.

This clone showed up just a few times. The CDR3 here is CASSFGQDNSPLHF. For the CDR3, the DNA is TGTGCCAGCAGCTTCGGACAGGATAATTCACCCCTCCACTTT. The J gene is TRBJ1-6, the V gene TRBV7-9, with TRBD1 matching over 7 bases. Unmatched junction bases numbered 1, after V lost 3 bases and J lost 5 bases. The CDR3 runs 14 residues. The germline CDR1 and CDR2 sequences are SEHNR and FQNEAQ (reference sequence).

The chain uses TRBV5-1 and TRBJ1-1; TRBD1 might be the D (6 bases). Germline-derived CDR1 and CDR2 are SGHRS and YFSETQ. The CDR3 spans 16 residues. Trimming took 4 bases from V and 6 from J, leaving 22 bases between them. This chain's CDR3 is CASSRALGETGAEAFF. CDR3 in DNA: TGCGCCAGCAGCCGCGCGTTGGGGGAGACAGGTGCTGAAGCTTTCTTT.

The rearrangement joins TRBV5-1 to TRBJ2-7; TRBD1 is a possible D gene (5 bases). Trimming took 4 bases from V and 4 from J, leaving 18 bases between them. This CDR3 region has 15 residues. CDR1 and CDR2 from the germline V gene are SGHRS and YFSETQ. The DNA for the CDR3 is TGCGCCAGCAGCCCCTCTTCGACAGAGTTTTACGAGCAGTACTTC. Its protein is CASSPSSTEFYEQYF.

Only one count was recorded for this clone. This chain uses TRBV7-8 with TRBJ2-1; D is ambiguous. Germline values: CDR1 SGHVS, CDR2 FQNEAQ. Trimming cost V 0 bases and J 10 bases, with 4 bases left between them. The CDR3 totals 11 residues. As DNA, the CDR3 is TGTGCCAGCAGCTTAGCGGAGGAGCAGTTCTTC. It specifies CASSLAEEQFF.

The chain has TRBV4-2 and TRBJ2-6; 7 bases are a match to TRBD1. V shed 0 bases, J shed 0 bases, and the junction held 8 bases outside the gene matches. The CDR3 is made up of 19 amino acids. Germline V gives CDR1 LGHNA, CDR2 YNFKEQ. This CDR3 is CASSQDLVGQNSGANVLTF. CDR3 coding DNA: TGTGCCAGCAGCCAAGATCTGGTGGGACAGAACTCTGGGGCCAACGTCCTGACTTTC.

This chain links TRBV11-3 with TRBJ2-5, with TRBD1 matching 9 bases. Germline values: CDR1 SGHNT, CDR2 YENEEA. This CDR3 region has 14 residues. The trim removed 4 bases at V and 5 bases at J, leaving 5 bases unmatched. CDR3: CASSSGTGWETQYF. DNA of the CDR3: TGTGCCAGCAGCTCAGGGACAGGGTGGGAGACCCAGTACTTC.

The chain carries TRBV18 and TRBJ2-3; perhaps TRBD1 as D (5 bases). The V and J ends lost 0 bases and 0 bases respectively, with 19 bases between them. Germline-derived CDR1 and CDR2 are KGHSH and LQKENI. This CDR3 contains 19 residues. CDR3 sequence: CASSPPGFRGGSSTDTQYF. CDR3 in DNA: TGTGCCAGCTCACCACCCGGATTTAGGGGCGGCTCTAGCACAGATACGCAGTATTTT.